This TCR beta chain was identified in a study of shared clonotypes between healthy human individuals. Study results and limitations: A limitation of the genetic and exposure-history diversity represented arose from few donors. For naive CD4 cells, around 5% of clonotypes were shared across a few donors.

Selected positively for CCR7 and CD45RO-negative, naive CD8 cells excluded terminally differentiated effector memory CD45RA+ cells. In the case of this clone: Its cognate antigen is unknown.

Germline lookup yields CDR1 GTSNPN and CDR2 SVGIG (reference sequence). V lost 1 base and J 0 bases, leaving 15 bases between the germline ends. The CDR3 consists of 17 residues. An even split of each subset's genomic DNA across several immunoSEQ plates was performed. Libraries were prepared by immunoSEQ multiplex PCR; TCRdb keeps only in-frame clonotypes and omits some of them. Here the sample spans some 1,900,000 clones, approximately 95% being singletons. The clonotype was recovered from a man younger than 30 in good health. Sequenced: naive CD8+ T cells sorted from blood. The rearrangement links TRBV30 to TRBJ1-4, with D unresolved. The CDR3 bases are TGTGCCTGGAGTGGCGTAGGTAGATTTGCAACTAATGAAAAACTGTTTTTT. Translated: CAWSGVGRFATNEKLFF.